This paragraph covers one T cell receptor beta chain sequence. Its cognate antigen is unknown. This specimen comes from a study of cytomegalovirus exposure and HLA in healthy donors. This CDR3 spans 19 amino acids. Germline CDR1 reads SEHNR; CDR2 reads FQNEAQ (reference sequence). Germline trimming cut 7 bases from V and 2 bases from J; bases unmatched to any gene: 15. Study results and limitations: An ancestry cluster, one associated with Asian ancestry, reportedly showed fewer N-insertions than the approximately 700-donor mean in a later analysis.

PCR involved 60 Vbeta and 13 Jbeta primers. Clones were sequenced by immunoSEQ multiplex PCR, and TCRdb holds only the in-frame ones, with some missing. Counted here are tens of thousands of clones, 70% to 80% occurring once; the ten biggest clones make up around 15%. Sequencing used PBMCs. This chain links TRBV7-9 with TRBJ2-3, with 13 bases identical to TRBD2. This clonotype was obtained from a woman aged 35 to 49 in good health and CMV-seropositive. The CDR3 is CASNGGLAGAGVDTDTQYF. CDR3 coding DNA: TGTGCCAGCAATGGAGGACTAGCGGGAGCGGGGGTGGACACAGATACGCAGTATTTT.